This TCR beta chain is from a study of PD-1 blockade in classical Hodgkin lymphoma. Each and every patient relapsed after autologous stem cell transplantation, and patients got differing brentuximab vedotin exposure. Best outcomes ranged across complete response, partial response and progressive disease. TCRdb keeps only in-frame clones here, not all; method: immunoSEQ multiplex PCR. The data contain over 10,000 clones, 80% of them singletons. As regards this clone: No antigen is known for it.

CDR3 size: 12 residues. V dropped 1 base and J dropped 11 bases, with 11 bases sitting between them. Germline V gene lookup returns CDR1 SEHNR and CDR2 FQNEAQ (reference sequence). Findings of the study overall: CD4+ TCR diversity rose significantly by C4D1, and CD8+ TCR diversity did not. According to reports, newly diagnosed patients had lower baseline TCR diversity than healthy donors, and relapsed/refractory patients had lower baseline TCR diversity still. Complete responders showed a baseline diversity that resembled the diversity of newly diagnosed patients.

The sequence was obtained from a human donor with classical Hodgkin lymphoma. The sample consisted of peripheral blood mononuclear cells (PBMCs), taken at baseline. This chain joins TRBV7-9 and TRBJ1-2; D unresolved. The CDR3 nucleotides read TGTGCCAGCAGCTTAGAGGGCCCCGTATACACCTTC. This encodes CASSLEGPVYTF.